This TCR beta chain was recovered during a study of blood T cell repertoires in COVID-19. As handled by the study authors: Reference gene primer amplification in the assay estimated nucleated cell counts. TCRdb's table, derived via immunoSEQ multiplex PCR, lists solely in-frame clones and lacks some. The D gene and trimming were derived from the DNA, and the V and J assignments and clone size from that table. Among roughly 150,000 clones listed, 93% were seen once. Germline CDR1 LGHDT, CDR2 YNNKEL (reference sequence). This CDR3 comprises 16 residues. Trimming removed 0 bases from V and 7 bases from J, with 15 bases in between. Enrolled during active infection, Seattle patients were then followed longitudinally.

Sample: peripheral blood. The source of this sequence is a woman in her fifties or sixties with COVID-19, enrolled during active disease. The rearrangement uses TRBV3-1 (or the pseudogene TRBV3-2) and TRBJ2-2; a weak D match, TRBD2 (5 bases). This chain's CDR3 is CASSQDLEGMNGELFF. In DNA form, the CDR3 reads TGTGCCAGCAGCCAAGATTTAGAGGGCATGAACGGGGAGCTGTTTTTT.